This T cell receptor (beta chain) was recorded in a study of identical twins. TCRdb used MiXCR to reprocess the 5' RACE reads, holding one entry per CDR3 protein. The table lists about 250,000 distinct CDR3 sequences, about 14% of them singletons. Turning to this clonotype: Its antigen is not identified.

This CDR3 has 14 residues. V dropped 7 bases and J dropped 4 bases, with 16 bases sitting between them. Per germline, CDR1 SGHTA and CDR2 FQGNSA. In every case, the donor was a healthy Caucasian. Study-wide results and caveats: Part of the zero-insertion signal could reflect confounding by invariant MAIT and iNKT cells.

Sequencing input: memory (CD45RO+) T cells sorted from blood. The source of this sequence is a woman between 18 and 29 years old in good health. This chain joins TRBV7-2 and TRBJ2-5; D is ambiguous. The CDR3 DNA reads TGTGCCAGCAACCTCCTGGGGATAGGAGAGACCCAGTACTTC. Protein product: CASNLLGIGETQYF.